These 3 T cell receptor beta chains share one sample of origin, sequenced in a study of blood T cell repertoires in COVID-19. TCRdb's table, derived via immunoSEQ multiplex PCR, lists solely in-frame clones and lacks some. The sample holds under 50,000 clones, roughly nine tenths seen once. Sequenced material: peripheral blood. The origin of the receptors is a man between 65 and 80 years old with active COVID-19.

The chain has TRBV27 and TRBJ2-3, with 9 bases lining up with TRBD1. This CDR3 is 17 amino acids long. The germline gives CDR1 MNHEY, CDR2 SMNVEV (reference sequence). V dropped 5 bases and J dropped 3; count of bases not matched to a gene: 12. The CDR3, as DNA: TGTGCCAGCAGTCCGCGATTCGGGACAGGGCGTACAGATACGCAGTATTTT. Its translation is CASSPRFGTGRTDTQYF.

V is TRBV5-4 and J is TRBJ2-5; 8 bases are a match to TRBD2. With 0 bases clipped from V and 2 bases from J, the junction kept 12 bases outside the gene matches. The CDR3 length is 18 residues. In germline, CDR1 is SGHNT, CDR2 YYREEE (reference sequence). CDR3 nucleotide sequence: TGTGCCAGCAGCTTGGCCCCAGCGGGGCGGGAGGCACAAGAGACCCAGTACTTC. Its protein is CASSLAPAGREAQETQYF.

This chain joins TRBV7-2 and TRBJ2-1; 9 bases line up with TRBD2. The CDR3 consists of 15 residues. Germline lookup yields CDR1 SGHTA and CDR2 FQGNSA. V lost 4 bases to trimming and J lost 8 bases; unmatched junction nucleotides: 9. This CDR3 reads CASSYGQRGVYEQFF. The CDR3 DNA reads as TGTGCCAGCAGCTATGGCCAGCGGGGGGTTTATGAGCAGTTCTTC.